This record looks at one T cell receptor beta chain sequence and its context. What it binds is not known. Trimming removed 4 bases at V and 4 bases at J, with 11 bases between. Germline-derived CDR1 and CDR2 are SGHRS and YFSETQ. The CDR3 length is 13 residues. This table comes from immunoSEQ multiplex PCR, and its TCRdb copy is limited to in-frame clones, with some not included. The repertoire holds some 250,000 clones, with 90% as singletons. This entry is derived from a study of cytomegalovirus exposure and HLA in healthy donors. Study-wide findings and caveats: In a later analysis, first-cohort TCR clusters were found to tend to co-occur in the 95 to 150 validation repertoires.

The source is a woman between 18 and 29 years old in good health and CMV-seronegative. Sequencing input: PBMCs. This chain links TRBV5-1 with TRBJ2-5; the D gene is possibly TRBD2 (6 bases). The CDR3 DNA sequence: TGCGCCAGCAGCGGGAGGACGGGAGAGACCCAGTACTTC. It is translated as CASSGRTGETQYF.